A single T cell receptor (beta chain) is shown here with its context. The V gene's germline CDR1 is SGHAT and CDR2 FQNNGV. The length of the CDR3 is 14 residues. Trimming stripped 4 bases from V and 3 bases from J, with 12 bases between. The source of the sample is a study of T cell changes during pregnancy in multiple sclerosis. Profiled with immunoSEQ multiplex PCR; TCRdb holds only in-frame clones, not every one. The table records some 85,000 clones, around 93% of them present only once. This clonotype was obtained from a female donor in good health, enrolled as a control in a pregnancy study. The sample here was peripheral blood, taken in the second trimester of pregnancy. This sequence joins TRBV11-2 and TRBJ1-1; D possibly corresponds to TRBD1 (6 bases). The CDR3 reads CASSYRVSHTEAFF. In nucleotides, the CDR3 is TGTGCCAGCAGCTACAGGGTTTCGCACACTGAAGCTTTCTTT.